These T cell receptor beta chains were read from a single sample in a study of CD8+CD57+ T cells in acquired aplastic anemia. MiXCR, run by TCRdb on the reads, gives a single entry per CDR3 protein. The sample has around 430,000 distinct CDR3 sequences; under 40% are singletons. The sequencing sample was made of sorted CD4+, CD8+, or CD8+CD57+ T cells (not recorded which) from PBMCs. The receptor set was obtained from a human donor with aplastic anemia. Each CDR3 is given with its conserved first and last residue. A D gene is named only where the DNA matches it firmly. Size values are once, few and many counts, or a class for expanded clones, and some rows have none.

TRBJ1-2 | few | - | TRBV24-1 | TGTGCCAGCAACCAGGACCCCTGGTATGGCTACACCTTC | CASNQDPWYGYTF
TRBJ2-1 | - | TRBD2 | TRBV16 | TGTGCCAGCAGCCGTCTTAGCGGGGGGGTTACAGCGTCCTACAATGAGCAGTTCTTC | CASSRLSGGVTASYNEQFF
TRBJ1-2 | many | - | TRBV7-9 | TGTGCCAGCAGTTTCATAGAGGGCTATGGCTACACCTTC | CASSFIEGYGYTF
TRBJ1-2 | few | - | TRBV6-2/TRBV6-3 | TGTGCCAGCAGTGACTTCTTTCCAGAGGACTACACCTTC | CASSDFFPEDYTF
TRBJ2-1 | many | - | TRBV7-6 | TGTGCCAGCAGCTTGGCGGACAGTCCCTACAATGAGCAGTTCTTC | CASSLADSPYNEQFF
TRBJ2-5 | - | - | TRBV7-6 | TGTGCCAGCAGACTAATCCCCAGGGGCACGGAGACCCAGTACTTC | CASRLIPRGTETQYF
TRBJ1-3 | - | - | TRBV30 | TGTGCCTGTCCTCGGGGGCACAATGGAAACACCATATATTTT | CACPRGHNGNTIYF
TRBJ1-5 | - | TRBD1 | TRBV27 | TGTGCCGGACAGGGTCGTCAGCCCCAGCATTTT | CAGQGRQPQHF
TRBJ2-7 | - | - | TRBV10-3 | TGTGCCGCGCACGCGGGGGCGAGGTCCTACGAGCAGTACTTC | CAAHAGARSYEQYF
TRBJ1-5 | - | - | TRBV6-1 | TGTGCCAGCAGTTTACGCGGGGCACGGGCGGAAAATCAGCCCCAGCATTTT | CASSLRGARAENQPQHF
TRBJ2-1 | - | - | TRBV28 | TGTGCCAGCAGTTTAGCCCCTCACAATGAGCAGTTCTTC | CASSLAPHNEQFF
TRBJ2-3 | - | TRBD2 | TRBV5-1 | TGCGCCAGCAGCTTTAGTACTAGCGGGGGCACAGATACGCAGTATTTT | CASSFSTSGGTDTQYF
TRBJ2-7 | - | - | TRBV25-1 | TGTGCCAGTAGTATAGATTTTTCCCCGTCCCAGGTCTACGAGCAGTACTTC | CASSIDFSPSQVYEQYF
TRBJ1-1 | many | - | TRBV20-1 | TGCAGTGCTAGGACACTGTTCGGCACTGAAGCTTTCTTT | CSARTLFGTEAFF
TRBJ2-7 | - | - | TRBV29-1 | TGCAGCGTTGAAGATTCCCAGGGATACGAGCAGTACTTC | CSVEDSQGYEQYF
TRBJ2-3 | - | - | TRBV2 | TGTGCCAGCACGGCTAGGTCGGGCCACAATGAGCAGTATTTT | CASTARSGHNEQYF
TRBJ2-1 | - | - | TRBV27 | TGTGCCAGCGGGCGGAACAATGAGCAGTTCTTC | CASGRNNEQFF
TRBJ2-7 | - | - | TRBV6-5 | TGTGCCAGCAGTTACTCGGAGGGAACTCTCGAGCAGTACTTC | CASSYSEGTLEQYF
TRBJ2-5 | - | - | TRBV6-5 | TGTGCCAGCAGTTACTCGAATGGCGAGACCCAGTACTTC | CASSYSNGETQYF
TRBJ2-1 | - | - | TRBV15 | TGTGCCACCAGCAGAGATAAACGGATGCATGAGCAGTTCTTC | CATSRDKRMHEQFF
TRBJ1-1 | - | - | TRBV9 | TGTGCCAGCAGCGCCTCTCTGGAAACTGAAGCTTTCTTT | CASSASLETEAFF
TRBJ2-5 | - | - | TRBV15 | TGTGCCACCAGCCGACCCAGACAGCAGCAAGAGACCCAGTACTTC | CATSRPRQQQETQYF
TRBJ1-5 | - | - | TRBV24-1 | TGTGCCACCAGTTACCGGTTGCATGTGTACAGAAATCAGCCCCAGCATTTT | CATSYRLHVYRNQPQHF
TRBJ2-5 | - | TRBD2 | TRBV10-2 | TGCGCCAGCAGTGAGACTAGCGCAGAGACCCAGTACTTC | CASSETSAETQYF
TRBJ1-1 | many | - | TRBV10-3 | TGTGCCATCAGTGAGTTAGACGGGTCCGAAGCTTTCTTT | CAISELDGSEAFF
TRBJ1-2 | - | - | TRBV10-3 | TGTGCCATCAGTGATGGCGGGTATGGCTACACCTTC | CAISDGGYGYTF
TRBJ2-6 | few | - | TRBV2 | TGTGCCAGCAGCTTATTCCTTTCCTCTGGGGCCAACGTCCTGACTTTC | CASSLFLSSGANVLTF
TRBJ1-2 | - | - | TRBV19 | TGTGCCAGTAGTATTCTCCTATCGGGCGGCTACACCTTC | CASSILLSGGYTF
TRBJ1-1 | many | - | TRBV2 | TGTGCCAGCAGTGGACAGATCACAAACACTGAAGCTTTCTTT | CASSGQITNTEAFF
TRBJ2-2 | few | - | TRBV29-1 | TGCAGCGGAAAGGGAGGACCCGGGGAGCTGTTTTTT | CSGKGGPGELFF
TRBJ2-7 | few | - | TRBV11-2 | TGTGCCAGCAGCTTAGTGGGCTCAAGCTCAGGCTACGAGCAGTACTTC | CASSLVGSSSGYEQYF
TRBJ1-5 | - | TRBD1 | TRBV6-5 | TGTGCCAGCAGTTACACAGGGGGGCCCCAGCATTTT | CASSYTGGPQHF
TRBJ1-5 | few | - | TRBV19 | TGTGCCAGTAGTAGAGGAGGGTTAAGCGGCAATCAGCCCCAGCATTTT | CASSRGGLSGNQPQHF
TRBJ2-5 | - | - | TRBV15 | TGTGCCACCAGCAGGGATCTAGCAGCCCAGTACTTC | CATSRDLAAQYF
TRBJ1-5 | - | - | TRBV19 | TGTGCCAGTAGGGGTATGGGTAACAGGGAAGGTCAGCCCCAGCATTTT | CASRGMGNREGQPQHF
TRBJ1-6 | - | TRBD1 | TRBV4-3 | TGCGCCAGCAGCTCGGGACAGGGGTCACCCCTCCACTTT | CASSSGQGSPLHF
TRBJ1-1 | few | - | TRBV11-2 | TGTGCCAGCAGCTTAGACCGAGCCGGGACCGTGGACACTGAAGCTTTCTTT | CASSLDRAGTVDTEAFF
TRBJ1-1 | - | - | TRBV5-1 | TGCGCCAGCAGCTTGTTTGATGGGAACACTGAAGCTTTCTTT | CASSLFDGNTEAFF